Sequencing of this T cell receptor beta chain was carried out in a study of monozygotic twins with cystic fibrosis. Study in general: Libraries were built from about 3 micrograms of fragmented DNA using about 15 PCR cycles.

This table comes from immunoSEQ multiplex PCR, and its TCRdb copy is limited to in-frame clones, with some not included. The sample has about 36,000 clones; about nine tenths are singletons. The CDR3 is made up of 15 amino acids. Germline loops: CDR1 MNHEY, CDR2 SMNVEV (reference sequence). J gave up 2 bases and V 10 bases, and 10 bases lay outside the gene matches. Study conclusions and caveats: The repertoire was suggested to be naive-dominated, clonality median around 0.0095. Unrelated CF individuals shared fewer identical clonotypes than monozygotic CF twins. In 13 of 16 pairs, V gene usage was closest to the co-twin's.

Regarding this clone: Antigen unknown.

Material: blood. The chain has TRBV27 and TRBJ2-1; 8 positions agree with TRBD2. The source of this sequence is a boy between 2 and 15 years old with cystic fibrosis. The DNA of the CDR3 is TGTGCCACCAAGAGGGCGGGGGGTGCCTACAATGAGCAGTTCTTC. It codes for CATKRAGGAYNEQFF.